This section outlines one T cell receptor beta chain sequence together with its context. The target of this receptor is not known. No qualities accompany the bases; no much larger clone lies one base away. These data belong to a study of blood T cell repertoires in COVID-19 (dated by TCRdb to 2018 to 2021). With respect to the entire study: Samples covering the acute and convalescent phases of COVID-19 were provided by collaborators in the United States, Italy and Spain. Samples were obtained from the ongoing ImmuneRACE study (first 160 participants) and from 1,000 to 1,500 subjects provided by 6 global collaborators. Subjects who had been exposed to COVID-19, were actively infected with it, or had recovered from it provided the deeply sampled blood TCRbeta repertoires that made up the dataset. The prospective study material was composed of cDNA or gDNA derived from T cells, B-cell-depleted T cells, or PBMCs. A freely available public database, intended as a resource for researchers studying the immune response to SARS-CoV-2, is where the repertoires were released. Where HLA class I and class II types were available, the types were taken from metadata supplied by the sample provider, not from assay-based typing. The sample metadata nearly always contained a de-identified subject ID, COVID-19 status, age in years and sex.

TCRbeta CDR3 regions were amplified from genomic DNA by means of the immunoSEQ Assay, a bias-controlled multiplex PCR. The authors' analysis ran thus. Within the assay, amplification of reference gene primers was used to estimate how many nucleated cells each sample contained. To quantify the absolute abundance of each unique TCRbeta CDR3 rearrangement, sequence reads were collapsed and filtered. Productive Simpson clonality was computed per sample as the square root of Simpson's diversity index over productive rearrangements. Not all clones reach the TCRdb copy of this immuneACCESS table, which keeps in-frame sequences only. Checked studies attribute under half of the gap to unresolved V genes and leave the rest unexplained. V, J and clone size were drawn from that table, and D and trimming were deduced from the DNA. This sample holds tens of thousands of clones; 83% were observed only once. 5.5% to 8% of the sample is taken by the ten largest.

The germline V gene (reference sequence) sets CDR1 to MNHNY and CDR2 to SVGAGI. V is pared back by 8 bases and J by 3 bases, with 11 bases lying between the germline termini. There are 12 amino acids in the CDR3, from cysteine to phenylalanine inclusive. The only DNA kept is the CDR3, 36 bases in frame from the first base. Whole blood was collected in K2EDTA tubes by collaborating institutions according to the institutions' own protocols. For TCRbeta analysis, collaborators shipped samples as frozen whole blood, isolated PBMCs, or DNA extracted from either of those sample types. The investigation overall reported the following: How much clinical and demographic metadata was included differed by source and by participant, and the metadata was provided uncurated.

The sequence was obtained from a human donor in a cohort sampled during active COVID-19. Recombination joined TRBV6-6 with TRBJ2-7; the D segment could be TRBD2, given 5 matching bases. The sequenced sample consisted of peripheral blood. Read as DNA, the sequence is TGTGCCAGCTCGGCCGGGATCTACGAGCAGTACTTC. This codes for CASSAGIYEQYF.